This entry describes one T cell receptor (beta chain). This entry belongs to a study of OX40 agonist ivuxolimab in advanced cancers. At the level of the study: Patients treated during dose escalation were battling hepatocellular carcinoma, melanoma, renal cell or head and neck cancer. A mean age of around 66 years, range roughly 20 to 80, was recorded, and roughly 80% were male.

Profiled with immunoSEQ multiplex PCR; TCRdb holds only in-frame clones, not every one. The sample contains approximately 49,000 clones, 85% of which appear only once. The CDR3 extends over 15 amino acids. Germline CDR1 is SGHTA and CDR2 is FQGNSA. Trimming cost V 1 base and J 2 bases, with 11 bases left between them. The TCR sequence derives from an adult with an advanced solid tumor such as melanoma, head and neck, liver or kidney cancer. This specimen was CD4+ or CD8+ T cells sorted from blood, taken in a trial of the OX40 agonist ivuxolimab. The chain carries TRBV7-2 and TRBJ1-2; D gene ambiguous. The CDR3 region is CASSLEWSGNYGYTF. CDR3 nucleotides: TGTGCCAGCAGCTTAGAATGGTCGGGAAACTATGGCTACACCTTC. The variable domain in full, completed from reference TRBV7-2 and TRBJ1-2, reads GAGVSQSPSNKVTEKGKDVELRCDPISGHTALYWYRQSLGQGLEFLIYFQGNSAPDKSGLPSDRFSAERTGGSVSTLTIQRTQQEDSAVYLCASSLEWSGNYGYTFGSGTRLTVV.